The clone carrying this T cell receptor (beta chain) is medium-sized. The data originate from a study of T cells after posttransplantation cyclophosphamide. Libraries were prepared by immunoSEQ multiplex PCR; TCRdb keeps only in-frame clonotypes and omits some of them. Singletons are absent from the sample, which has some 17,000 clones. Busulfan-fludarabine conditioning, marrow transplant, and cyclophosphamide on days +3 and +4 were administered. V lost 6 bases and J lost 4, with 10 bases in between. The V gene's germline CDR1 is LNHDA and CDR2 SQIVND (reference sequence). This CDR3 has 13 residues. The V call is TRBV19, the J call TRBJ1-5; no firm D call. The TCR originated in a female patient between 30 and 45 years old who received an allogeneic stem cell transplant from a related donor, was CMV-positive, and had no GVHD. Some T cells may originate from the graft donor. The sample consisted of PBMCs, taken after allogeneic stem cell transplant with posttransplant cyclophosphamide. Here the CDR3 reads CASSKSGNQPQHF. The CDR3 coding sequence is TGTGCCAGTAGCAAGAGCGGAAATCAGCCCCAGCATTTT.